This passage covers 29 T cell receptor beta chains from one sample sequenced in a study of PD-L1 blockade in urothelial cancer. Some clones are missing from TCRdb's copy, which holds only in-frame ones; the method was immunoSEQ multiplex PCR. The table lists 43,000 or so clones, around 84% of them singletons. The time point is: pretreatment peripheral blood. The starting material was PBMCs, obtained around atezolizumab (anti-PD-L1) treatment. The receptors were sampled from a man in his fifties or sixties with urothelial cancer.

V gene TRBV29-1 combines with J gene TRBJ1-2; D not resolved. This CDR3 is 13 amino acids long. V was trimmed by 4 bases and J by 1 base, leaving 10 bases between them. The V gene's germline CDR1 is SQVTM and CDR2 ANQGSEA. Written as DNA, the CDR3 is TGCAGCGTTGGCCTTGGGCTTAACTATGGCTACACCTTC. The encoded protein is CSVGLGLNYGYTF.

V gene TRBV20-1 combines with J gene TRBJ1-2; D remains ambiguous. This CDR3 region has 11 residues. The ends were cut back, 3 bases at V and 6 bases at J, with 8 bases in the middle. Looked up from germline, CDR1 is DFQATT and CDR2 is SNEGSKA (reference sequence). Here the CDR3 DNA reads TGCAGTGCTAGTATGGCTGATGGCTACACCTTC. Its translation is CSASMADGYTF.

The rearrangement uses TRBV7-2 and TRBJ2-1; D may be TRBD2 (6 bases). Trimming cost V 1 base and J 12 bases, with 16 bases left between them. The CDR3 extends over 14 amino acids. From germline, CDR1 is SGHTA and CDR2 FQGNSA. Written as DNA, the CDR3 is TGTGCCAGCAGCTTAGGGCAGGCCCACGGGAGGCAGTTCTTC. This codes for CASSLGQAHGRQFF.

The chain couples TRBV9 to TRBJ2-3; 9 bases match TRBD2. Germline V CDR1 and CDR2: SGDLS, YYNGEE. CDR3 length: 15 amino acids. Unmatched junction bases numbered 3, after V lost 2 bases and J lost 2 bases. The CDR3 spells CASSVTSGFTDTQYF. CDR3 bases: TGTGCCAGCAGCGTCACTAGCGGGTTCACAGATACGCAGTATTTT.

This chain uses TRBV6-5 with TRBJ2-1; a possible D gene is TRBD1 (6 bases). The CDR3 loop spans 12 amino acids. Per the germline V gene, CDR1 is MNHEY and CDR2 is SVGAGI. The V end lost 0 bases, the J end lost 16 bases, and 13 bases lay between the germline ends. The CDR3 coding sequence is TGTGCCAGCAGTTACTCGGGGGCGTTATACTTCTTC. Translating it yields CASSYSGALYFF.

CDR3 in DNA: TGCGCCAGCAGCTTGGTGCGCGATACTGGGGCCAACGTCCTGACTTTC. Translating gives CASSLVRDTGANVLTF. The chain employs TRBV5-1 and TRBJ2-6; D uncertain. Germline V gene data show CDR1 as SGHRS and CDR2 as YFSETQ. The CDR3 spans 16 residues. Trimming left V 0 bases short and J 2 bases short, with 9 bases between.

The rearrangement uses TRBV5-1 and TRBJ2-7, with TRBD1 identical over 8 bases. J was trimmed by 4 bases and V by 2 bases; bases with no gene match: 5. The CDR3 contains 14 residues. Germline values: CDR1 SGHRS, CDR2 YFSETQ. CDR3 DNA: TGCGCCAGCAGCTTCGGACAGGGCTGGTACGAGCAGTACTTC. It is translated as CASSFGQGWYEQYF.

This chain connects TRBV27 to TRBJ2-7; TRBD2 is a possible D gene (5 bases). This CDR3 comprises 15 residues. V was trimmed by 3 bases and J by 2 bases, leaving 14 bases between them. From germline, CDR1 is MNHEY and CDR2 SMNVEV (reference sequence). In DNA, the CDR3 is TGTGCCAGCAGTTTCGCTAGCTTAACCACCTACGAGCAGTACTTC. Amino acids: CASSFASLTTYEQYF.

The table lists this clone with a count of one. This chain's CDR3 is CAIKGDTDTQYF. Here the CDR3 DNA reads TGTGCCATTAAAGGAGACACAGATACGCAGTATTTT. The chain uses TRBV10-3 and TRBJ2-3, with D unclear. This CDR3 spans 12 amino acids. Trimming pared 9 bases from V and 2 bases from J, leaving 9 bases between. CDR1 is ENHRY, CDR2 SYGVKD, per germline.

The V gene is TRBV5-1, the J gene TRBJ2-7; D perhaps matches TRBD1 (6 bases). This CDR3 comprises 15 residues. Germline CDR1 and CDR2: SGHRS and YFSETQ. The V end lost 3 bases, the J end lost 3 bases, and 16 bases lay between the germline ends. CDR3 region: CASSYSAGAVYEQYF. The CDR3, as DNA: TGCGCCAGCAGCTACTCGGCAGGGGCGGTCTACGAGCAGTACTTC. Combining the CDR3 with reference TRBV5-1 and TRBJ2-7 gives the whole variable domain KAGVTQTPRYLIKTRGQQVTLSCSPISGHRSVSWYQQTPGQGLQFLFEYFSETQRNKGNFPGRFSGRQFSNSRSEMNVSTLELGDSALYLCASSYSAGAVYEQYFGPGTRLTVT.

This chain uses TRBV4-1 with TRBJ1-5; 10 bases match TRBD1. The CDR3 sequence is 19 residues long. V trimming: 0 bases; J trimming: 5 bases; junction bases outside the gene matches: 13. Per germline, CDR1 MGHRA and CDR2 YSYEKL. The CDR3 loop is CASSQEFGDRGPQDQPQHF. The DNA of the CDR3 is TGCGCCAGCAGCCAAGAGTTTGGGGACAGGGGCCCCCAGGATCAGCCCCAGCATTTT.

The chain employs TRBV4-1 and TRBJ2-3; a possible D gene is TRBD2 (7 bases). Deletions cut 4 bases from V and 1 base from J, with 12 bases between. In germline, CDR1 is MGHRA, CDR2 YSYEKL. The CDR3 loop spans 15 amino acids. The CDR3 is CASSPRGAGTDTQYF. In DNA form, the CDR3 reads TGCGCCAGCAGCCCCCGGGGGGCGGGCACAGATACGCAGTATTTT.

This clone was recorded only once. CDR3: CASSLAGTAIPYEQYF. The CDR3 nucleotides are TGTGCCAGCAGCTTAGCGGGGACAGCCATTCCCTACGAGCAGTACTTC. The gene calls are TRBV7-8 and TRBJ2-7; TRBD1 aligns across 7 bases. Looked up from germline, CDR1 is SGHVS and CDR2 is FQNEAQ. This CDR3 has 16 amino acids. With V trimmed by 0 bases and J by 2 bases, 7 bases remained unmatched.

The chain carries TRBV29-1 and TRBJ2-7; TRBD2 matches 11 bases. This CDR3 has 15 amino acids. Per germline, CDR1 SQVTM and CDR2 ANQGSEA. Trimming took 5 bases from V and 2 from J; bases not matched to a gene: 8. DNA of the CDR3: TGCAGCGTTAAGCTGGGACTAGCGGATACCTACGAGCAGTACTTC. Its protein product is CSVKLGLADTYEQYF.

The chain uses TRBV30 and TRBJ1-5, with D possibly TRBD1 on 6 matching bases. Trimming stripped 0 bases from V and 3 bases from J, with 9 bases between. CDR3 length equals 14 residues. The germline CDR1 and CDR2 sequences are GTSNPN and SVGIG (reference sequence). In DNA, the CDR3 is TGTGCCTGGAGTGTAGGGGGGGCCAATCAGCCCCAGCATTTT. Its protein product is CAWSVGGANQPQHF.

This clone appeared a few times. This chain connects TRBV28 to TRBJ1-1; the match to TRBD1 covers 7 bases. Germline CDR1 is MDHEN and CDR2 is SYDVKM. The CDR3 is 16 residues long. Trimming at V came to 5 bases and at J to 5 bases, leaving 14 bases not matched to a gene. The CDR3 bases are TGTGCCAGCAGTACCCTGGGGACAGTGGGGAGGACTGAAGCTTTCTTT. It codes for CASSTLGTVGRTEAFF.

J is TRBJ1-6 and V is TRBV9, with D possibly matching TRBD1 (6 bases). Trimming took off 4 bases at V and 14 bases at J, with 19 bases between the two ends. The CDR3 runs to 14 residues. CDR1 is SGDLS, CDR2 YYNGEE, per germline. CDR3 nucleotide sequence: TGTGCCAGCAGCACAGGGAGGGCGAATGTAGCCCTCCACTTT. Translated: CASSTGRANVALHF.

The chain carries TRBV7-2 and TRBJ1-1; the match to TRBD1 covers 9 bases. Trimming took 5 bases from V and 7 from J; bases not matched to a gene: 5. Germline V gene lookup returns CDR1 SGHTA and CDR2 FQGNSA. The CDR3 is 13 amino acids. The CDR3, as DNA: TGTGCCAGCAGCAAGGACAGGGGAGGTGAAGCTTTCTTT. This sequence encodes CASSKDRGGEAFF.

V usage is TRBV9 and J usage is TRBJ2-2; 8 nucleotides agree with TRBD2. The V and J ends lost 1 base and 6 bases, in that order; junction bases with no gene match: 11. CDR3 length equals 17 residues. The germline V gene encodes CDR1 SGDLS and CDR2 YYNGEE. Here the CDR3 DNA reads TGTGCCAGCAGCGTACCCGGGAGGGGGTCATCACCCGGGGAGCTGTTTTTT. Translation: CASSVPGRGSSPGELFF.

The chain links TRBV28 to TRBJ1-2; 8 positions agree with TRBD1. Germline V gene data show CDR1 as MDHEN and CDR2 as SYDVKM. CDR3 size: 11 residues. The CDR3 region is CAYGTGGGYTF. Here the CDR3 DNA reads TGTGCTTACGGGACAGGCGGTGGCTACACCTTC.

The chain is built from TRBV30 and TRBJ1-3; D unresolved. The CDR3 has 14 residues. Germline assignment: CDR1 GTSNPN and CDR2 SVGIG (reference sequence). V lost 4 bases to trimming and J lost 0 bases, with 10 bases between them. The CDR3 loop is CAWIPPGSGNTIYF. Here the CDR3 DNA reads TGTGCCTGGATCCCACCGGGCTCTGGAAACACCATATATTTT.

CDR3 loop: CASSLGLNEQFF. CDR3 in DNA: TGTGCCAGCAGCTTAGGACTTAATGAGCAGTTCTTC. The gene calls are TRBV11-2 and TRBJ2-1, with D uncertain. The V end was cut by 1 base, the J end by 7 bases, with 5 bases between. The CDR3 runs to 12 residues. Germline loops: CDR1 SGHAT, CDR2 FQNNGV.

The chain joins TRBV10-3 to TRBJ2-1; a possible D gene is TRBD2 (6 bases). The V end lost 7 bases, the J end lost 1 base, and 11 bases lay between the germline ends. The CDR3 loop spans 14 amino acids. Germline V gives CDR1 ENHRY, CDR2 SYGVKD. CDR3 nucleotide sequence: TGTGCCATCATGGCGGGAACATCCTACAATGAGCAGTTCTTC. Translated, it gives CAIMAGTSYNEQFF.

The chain uses TRBV5-1 and TRBJ1-1; 8 bases align to TRBD1. This CDR3 is built from 14 residues. The germline V gene encodes CDR1 SGHRS and CDR2 YFSETQ. V shed 9 bases and J 1 base; nucleotides not matched to a gene: 8. CDR3 in amino acids: CATRQGPTNTEAFF. The CDR3 DNA is TGCGCCACCAGACAGGGGCCAACGAACACTGAAGCTTTCTTT.

This clone was seen only once. The chain has TRBV12-5 and TRBJ2-1, with 7 bases identical to TRBD1. Germline assignment: CDR1 LGHNT and CDR2 FRNRAP. V was pared by 6 bases and J by 4 bases, with 12 bases of the junction left unmatched. This CDR3 has 16 residues. CDR3 DNA sequence: TGTGCTAGTGGCCCGACGGGACAGCCCTCATACAATGAGCAGTTCTTC. It encodes CASGPTGQPSYNEQFF.

The CDR3 region is CASSPQSLTDTQYF. The CDR3 DNA is TGTGCCAGCAGCCCCCAATCACTCACAGATACGCAGTATTTT. This chain joins TRBV5-4 and TRBJ2-3; D not resolved. Looked up from germline, CDR1 is SGHNT and CDR2 is YYREEE (reference sequence). V dropped 4 bases and J dropped 2 bases, with 11 bases sitting between them. The length of the CDR3 is 14 residues.

V usage is TRBV4-2 and J usage is TRBJ2-5, with 9 positions matching TRBD2. The germline V gene encodes CDR1 LGHNA and CDR2 YNFKEQ. The CDR3 spans 15 residues. J gave up 5 bases and V 2 bases, and 6 bases lay outside the gene matches. The DNA of the CDR3 is TGTGCCAGCAGCCAAAGGCTAGCGGGAATGGAGACCCAGTACTTC. Translation gives CASSQRLAGMETQYF.

The V call is TRBV6-9, the J call TRBJ2-5; 7 nucleotides agree with TRBD1. Germline lookup yields CDR1 MNHGY and CDR2 SVAAGI. The CDR3 has 13 amino acids. Unmatched junction bases numbered 5, after V lost 8 bases and J lost 2 bases. The CDR3 coding sequence is TGTGCCAGCGGGGGACAGCGACAAGAGACCCAGTACTTC. This encodes CASGGQRQETQYF.

This rearrangement joins TRBV6-1 to TRBJ2-7, with D hard to call. The CDR3 is made up of 15 amino acids. Germline V lookup: CDR1 MNHNS, CDR2 SASEGT. V was cut by 2 bases and J by 5 bases, with 16 bases left in between. CDR3 residues: CASSERPAVSNEQYF. The CDR3 nucleotides are TGTGCCAGCAGTGAAAGACCCGCGGTGAGTAACGAGCAGTACTTC.